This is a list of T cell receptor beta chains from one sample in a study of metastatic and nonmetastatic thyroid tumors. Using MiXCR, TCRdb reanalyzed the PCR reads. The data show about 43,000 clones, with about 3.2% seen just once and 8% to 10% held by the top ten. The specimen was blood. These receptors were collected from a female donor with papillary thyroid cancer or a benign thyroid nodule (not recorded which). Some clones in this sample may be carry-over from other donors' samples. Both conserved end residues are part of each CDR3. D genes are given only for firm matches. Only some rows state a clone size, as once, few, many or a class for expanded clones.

CDR3 protein: CSASLGTSGKVPYEQYF; CDR3 DNA: TGCAGTGCTAGTCTTGGGACTAGCGGGAAGGTCCCATACGAGCAGTACTTC; clone size: .; J gene: TRBJ2-7; V gene: TRBV20-1; D gene: TRBD2
CDR3 protein: CASSRAGAYNEQFF; CDR3 DNA: TGTGCCAGCAGCCGAGCGGGGGCCTACAATGAGCAGTTCTTC; clone size: .; J gene: TRBJ2-1; V gene: TRBV27; D gene: TRBD2
CDR3 protein: CASSEGTSGDNEQFF; CDR3 DNA: TGTGCCAGCAGTGAAGGGACTAGCGGAGACAATGAGCAGTTCTTC; clone size: many; J gene: TRBJ2-1; V gene: TRBV6-4; D gene: TRBD2
CDR3 protein: CASRGGTGINNEQFF; CDR3 DNA: TGTGCCAGCAGAGGGGGGACAGGGATTAACAATGAGCAGTTCTTC; clone size: few; J gene: TRBJ2-1; V gene: TRBV6-1; D gene: TRBD1
CDR3 protein: CASRVQGVNTIYF; CDR3 DNA: TGTGCCAGCAGGGTACAGGGAGTAAACACCATATATTTT; clone size: few; J gene: TRBJ1-3; V gene: TRBV6-1; D gene: .
CDR3 protein: CAWTPGVGERGYTF; CDR3 DNA: TGTGCCTGGACCCCGGGGGTCGGGGAGCGCGGCTACACCTTC; clone size: .; J gene: TRBJ1-2; V gene: TRBV30; D gene: .
CDR3 protein: CASGGLAQKGEQFF; CDR3 DNA: TGTGCCAGCGGGGGACTAGCCCAAAAAGGGGAGCAGTTCTTC; clone size: many; J gene: TRBJ2-1; V gene: TRBV6-1; D gene: TRBD2
CDR3 protein: CASRIGQGADTQYF; CDR3 DNA: TGTGCCAGCAGAATCGGACAGGGGGCAGATACGCAGTATTTT; clone size: few; J gene: TRBJ2-3; V gene: TRBV2; D gene: TRBD1
CDR3 protein: CASSLSTLETQYF; CDR3 DNA: TGTGCCAGCAGCTTGTCCACGTTGGAGACCCAGTACTTC; clone size: many; J gene: TRBJ2-5; V gene: TRBV11-2; D gene: .
CDR3 protein: CASSQTAVSTDTQYF; CDR3 DNA: TGTGCCAGCAGCCAAACGGCCGTAAGCACAGATACGCAGTATTTT; clone size: many; J gene: TRBJ2-3; V gene: TRBV4-2; D gene: .
CDR3 protein: CASSDTGGYGYTF; CDR3 DNA: TGTGCCAGCAGCGATACAGGGGGCTATGGCTACACCTTC; clone size: few; J gene: TRBJ1-2; V gene: TRBV2; D gene: TRBD1
CDR3 protein: CASSLANEQFF; CDR3 DNA: TGTGCCAGCAGTTTAGCCAATGAGCAGTTCTTC; clone size: few; J gene: TRBJ2-1; V gene: TRBV27; D gene: .
CDR3 protein: CASSDLAIAKNIQYF; CDR3 DNA: TGTGCCAGCAGTGATCTAGCCATAGCCAAAAACATTCAGTACTTC; clone size: many; J gene: TRBJ2-4; V gene: TRBV6-1; D gene: .
CDR3 protein: CASSLSVAGGQETQYF; CDR3 DNA: TGTGCCAGCAGTTTATCAGTGGCGGGAGGTCAAGAGACCCAGTACTTC; clone size: many; J gene: TRBJ2-5; V gene: TRBV27; D gene: TRBD2
CDR3 protein: CASSYSGGRGSSPLHF; CDR3 DNA: TGTGCCAGCAGTTACTCAGGCGGCAGGGGTAGTTCACCCCTCCACTTT; clone size: .; J gene: TRBJ1-6; V gene: TRBV6-2/TRBV6-3; D gene: .
CDR3 protein: CASRMTISGANVLTF; CDR3 DNA: TGCGCCAGCCGAATGACGATCTCTGGGGCCAACGTCCTGACTTTC; clone size: many; J gene: TRBJ2-6; V gene: TRBV5-1; D gene: .